This T cell receptor beta chain appears in the sequencing data of a study of OX40 agonist ivuxolimab in advanced cancers. Study results and limitations: At 0.1 to 3.0 mg/kg, clonal expansion of CD4+ and CD8+ blood T cells had occurred by week 6.

Trimming left V 5 bases short and J 3 bases short, with 14 bases between. The CDR3 has 14 residues. The V gene's germline CDR1 is SGHRS and CDR2 YFSETQ. Regarding this clone: Its antigen is as yet unknown.

Method: immunoSEQ multiplex PCR; TCRdb's copy keeps in-frame clones and lacks some. The sample records about 59,000 clones, about 90% being singletons. Sample: CD4+ or CD8+ T cells sorted from blood, taken in a trial of the OX40 agonist ivuxolimab. This TCR derives from an adult with an advanced solid tumor such as melanoma, head and neck, liver or kidney cancer. This chain links TRBV5-1 with TRBJ1-1, with D possibly being TRBD1 (6 bases). The DNA for the CDR3 is TGCGCCAGCAGGATGGGGGCTCAGGACACTGAAGCTTTCTTT. Translating gives CASRMGAQDTEAFF.